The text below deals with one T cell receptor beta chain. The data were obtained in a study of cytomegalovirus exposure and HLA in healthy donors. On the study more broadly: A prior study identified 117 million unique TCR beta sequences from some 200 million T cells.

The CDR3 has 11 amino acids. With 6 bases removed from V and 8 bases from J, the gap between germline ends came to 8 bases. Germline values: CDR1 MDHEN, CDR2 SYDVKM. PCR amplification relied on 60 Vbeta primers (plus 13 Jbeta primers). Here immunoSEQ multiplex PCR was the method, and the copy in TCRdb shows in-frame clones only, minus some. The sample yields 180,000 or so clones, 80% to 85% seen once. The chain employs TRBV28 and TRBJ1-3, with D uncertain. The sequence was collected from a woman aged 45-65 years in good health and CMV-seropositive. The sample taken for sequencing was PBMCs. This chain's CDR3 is CASRSRDTIYF. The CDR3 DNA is TGTGCCAGCAGATCGAGGGACACCATATATTTT.